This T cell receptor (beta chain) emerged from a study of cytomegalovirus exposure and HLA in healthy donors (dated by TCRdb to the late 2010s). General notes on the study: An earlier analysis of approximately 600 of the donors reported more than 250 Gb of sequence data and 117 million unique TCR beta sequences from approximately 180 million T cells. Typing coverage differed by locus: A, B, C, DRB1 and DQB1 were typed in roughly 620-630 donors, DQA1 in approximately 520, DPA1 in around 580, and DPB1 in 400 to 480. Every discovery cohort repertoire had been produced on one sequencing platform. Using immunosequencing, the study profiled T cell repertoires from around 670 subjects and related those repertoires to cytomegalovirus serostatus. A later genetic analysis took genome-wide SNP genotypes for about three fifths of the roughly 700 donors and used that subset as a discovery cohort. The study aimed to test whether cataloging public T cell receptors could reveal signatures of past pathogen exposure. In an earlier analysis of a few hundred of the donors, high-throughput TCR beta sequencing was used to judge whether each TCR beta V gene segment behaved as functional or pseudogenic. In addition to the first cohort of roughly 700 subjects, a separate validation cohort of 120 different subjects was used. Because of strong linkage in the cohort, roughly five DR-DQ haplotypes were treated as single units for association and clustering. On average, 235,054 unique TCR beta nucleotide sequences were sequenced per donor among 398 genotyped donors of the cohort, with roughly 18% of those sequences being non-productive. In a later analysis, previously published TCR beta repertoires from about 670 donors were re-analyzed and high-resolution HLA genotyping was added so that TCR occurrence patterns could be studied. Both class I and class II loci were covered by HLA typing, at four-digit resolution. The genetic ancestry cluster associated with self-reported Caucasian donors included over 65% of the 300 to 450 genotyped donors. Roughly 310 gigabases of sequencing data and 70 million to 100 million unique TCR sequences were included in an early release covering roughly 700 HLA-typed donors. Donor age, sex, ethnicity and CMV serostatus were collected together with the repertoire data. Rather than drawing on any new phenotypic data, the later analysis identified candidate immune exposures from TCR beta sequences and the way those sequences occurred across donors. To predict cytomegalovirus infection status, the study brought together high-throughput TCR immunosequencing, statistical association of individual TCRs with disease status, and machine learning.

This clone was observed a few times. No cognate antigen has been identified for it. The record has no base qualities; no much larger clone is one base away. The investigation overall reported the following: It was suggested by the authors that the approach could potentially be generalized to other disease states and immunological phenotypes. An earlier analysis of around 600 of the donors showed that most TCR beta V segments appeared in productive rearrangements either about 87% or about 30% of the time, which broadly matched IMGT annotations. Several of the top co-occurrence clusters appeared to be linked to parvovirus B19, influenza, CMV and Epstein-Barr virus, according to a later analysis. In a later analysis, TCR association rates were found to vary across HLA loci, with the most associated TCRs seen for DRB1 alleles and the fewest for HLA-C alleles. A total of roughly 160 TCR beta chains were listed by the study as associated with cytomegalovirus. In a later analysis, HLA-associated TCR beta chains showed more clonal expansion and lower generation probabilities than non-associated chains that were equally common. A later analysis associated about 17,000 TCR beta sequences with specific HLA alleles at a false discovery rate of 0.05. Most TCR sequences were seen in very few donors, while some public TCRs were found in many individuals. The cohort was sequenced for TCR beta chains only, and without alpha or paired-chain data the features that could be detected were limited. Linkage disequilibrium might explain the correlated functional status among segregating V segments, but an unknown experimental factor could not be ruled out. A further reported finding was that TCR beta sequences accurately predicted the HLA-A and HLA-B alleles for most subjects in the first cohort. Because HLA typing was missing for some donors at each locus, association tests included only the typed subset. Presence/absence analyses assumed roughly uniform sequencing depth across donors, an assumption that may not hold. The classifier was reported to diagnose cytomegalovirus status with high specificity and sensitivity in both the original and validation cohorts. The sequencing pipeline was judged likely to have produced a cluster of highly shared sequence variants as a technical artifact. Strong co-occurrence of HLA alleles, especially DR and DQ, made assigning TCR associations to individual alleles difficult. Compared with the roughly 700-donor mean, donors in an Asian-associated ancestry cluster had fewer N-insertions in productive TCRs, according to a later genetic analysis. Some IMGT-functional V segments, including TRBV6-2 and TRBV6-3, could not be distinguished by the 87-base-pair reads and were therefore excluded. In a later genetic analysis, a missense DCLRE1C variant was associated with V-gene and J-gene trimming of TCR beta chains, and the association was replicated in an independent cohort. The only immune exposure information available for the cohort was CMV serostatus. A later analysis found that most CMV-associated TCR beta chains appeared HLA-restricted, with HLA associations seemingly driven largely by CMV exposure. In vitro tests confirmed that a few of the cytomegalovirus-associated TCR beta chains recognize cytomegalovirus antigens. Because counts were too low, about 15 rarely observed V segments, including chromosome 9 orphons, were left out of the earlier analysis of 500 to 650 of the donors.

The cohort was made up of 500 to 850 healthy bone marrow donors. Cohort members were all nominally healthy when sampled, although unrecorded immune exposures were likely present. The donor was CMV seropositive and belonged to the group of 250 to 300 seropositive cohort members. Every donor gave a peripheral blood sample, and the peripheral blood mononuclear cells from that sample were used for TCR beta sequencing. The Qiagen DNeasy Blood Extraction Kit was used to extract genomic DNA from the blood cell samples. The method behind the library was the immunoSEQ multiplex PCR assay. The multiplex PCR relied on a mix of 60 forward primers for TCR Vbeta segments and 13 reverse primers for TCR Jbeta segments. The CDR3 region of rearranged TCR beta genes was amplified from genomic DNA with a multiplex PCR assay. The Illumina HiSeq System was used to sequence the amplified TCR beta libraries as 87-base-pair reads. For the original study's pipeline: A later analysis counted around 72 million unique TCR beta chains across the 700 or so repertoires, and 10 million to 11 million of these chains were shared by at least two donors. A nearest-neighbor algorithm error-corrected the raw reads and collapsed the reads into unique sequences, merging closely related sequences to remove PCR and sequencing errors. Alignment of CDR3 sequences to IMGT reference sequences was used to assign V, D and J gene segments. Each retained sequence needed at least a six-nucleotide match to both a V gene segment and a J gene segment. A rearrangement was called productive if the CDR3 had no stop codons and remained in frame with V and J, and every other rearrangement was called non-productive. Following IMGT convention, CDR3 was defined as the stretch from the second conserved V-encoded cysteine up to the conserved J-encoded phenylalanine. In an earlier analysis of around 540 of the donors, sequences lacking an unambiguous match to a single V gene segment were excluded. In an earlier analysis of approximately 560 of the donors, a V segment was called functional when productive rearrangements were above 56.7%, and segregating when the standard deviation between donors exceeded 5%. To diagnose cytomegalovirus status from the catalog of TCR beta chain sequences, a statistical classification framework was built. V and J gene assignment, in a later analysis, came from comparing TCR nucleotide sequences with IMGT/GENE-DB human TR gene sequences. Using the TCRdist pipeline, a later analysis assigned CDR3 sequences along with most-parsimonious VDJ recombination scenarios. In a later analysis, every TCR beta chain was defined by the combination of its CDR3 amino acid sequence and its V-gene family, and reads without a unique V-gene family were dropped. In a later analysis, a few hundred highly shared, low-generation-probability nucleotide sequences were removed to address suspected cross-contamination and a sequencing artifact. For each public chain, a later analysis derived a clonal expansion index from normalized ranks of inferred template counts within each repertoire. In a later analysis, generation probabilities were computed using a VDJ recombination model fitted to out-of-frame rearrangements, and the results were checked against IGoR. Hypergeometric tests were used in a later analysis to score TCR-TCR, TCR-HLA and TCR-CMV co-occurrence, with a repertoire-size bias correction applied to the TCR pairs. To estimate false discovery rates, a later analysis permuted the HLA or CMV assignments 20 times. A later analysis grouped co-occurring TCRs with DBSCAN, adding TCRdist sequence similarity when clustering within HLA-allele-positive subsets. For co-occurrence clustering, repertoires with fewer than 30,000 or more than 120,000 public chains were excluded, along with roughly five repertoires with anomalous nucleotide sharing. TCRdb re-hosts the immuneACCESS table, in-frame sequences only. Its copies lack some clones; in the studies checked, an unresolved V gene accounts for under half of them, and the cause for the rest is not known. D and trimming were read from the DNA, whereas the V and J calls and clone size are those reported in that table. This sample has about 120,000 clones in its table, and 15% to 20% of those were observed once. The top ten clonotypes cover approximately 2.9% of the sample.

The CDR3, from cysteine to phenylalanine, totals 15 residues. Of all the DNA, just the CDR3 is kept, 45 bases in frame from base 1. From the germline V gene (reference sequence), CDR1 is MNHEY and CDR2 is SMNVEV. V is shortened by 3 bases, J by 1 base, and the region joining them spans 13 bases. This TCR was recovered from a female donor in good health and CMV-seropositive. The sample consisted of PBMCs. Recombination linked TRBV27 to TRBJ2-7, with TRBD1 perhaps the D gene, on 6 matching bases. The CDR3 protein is CASSFNQGISYEQYF. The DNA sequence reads TGTGCCAGCAGTTTTAATCAGGGGATATCCTACGAGCAGTACTTC.